This T cell receptor beta chain comes out of a study of blood T cell repertoires in COVID-19. Study information: COVID-19 samples collected from the United States, Italy and Spain covered acute and convalescent phases. Nucleic acid was either cDNA or gDNA, and it came from T cells, B-cell-depleted T cells, or PBMCs.

TCRdb keeps only in-frame clones here, not all; method: immunoSEQ multiplex PCR. The sample lists around 140,000 clones; about 87% were seen once. This TCR came from a man aged 45-65 years with acute or convalescent COVID-19. The source material was peripheral blood.

The CDR3 DNA is TGTGCCAGCATCGGGGGAACAGGGGTGAACACTGAAGCTTTCTTT. Translation: CASIGGTGVNTEAFF. V and J are TRBV2 and TRBJ1-1; 7 bases fit TRBD1. V lost 7 bases and J lost 0; bases outside the gene matches: 8. This CDR3 contains 15 residues. Germline V gives CDR1 SNHLY, CDR2 FYNNEI.